This record concerns one T cell receptor beta chain sequence. No antigen is known for it. This specimen belongs to a study of T cell responses to AZD1222 COVID-19 vaccine. General study points: Just a handful of people given AZD1222 tested seropositive at baseline. Unmutated regions of variants are reportedly targeted by nearly half of spike-specific TCRs.

Looked up from germline, CDR1 is SGHDT and CDR2 is YYEEEE. Trimming took off 0 bases at V and 0 bases at J, with 4 bases between the two ends. This CDR3 has 14 amino acids. Method: immunoSEQ multiplex PCR; TCRdb's copy keeps in-frame clones and lacks some. The sample carries roughly 260,000 clones, approximately 93% recorded once. J is TRBJ1-3 and V is TRBV5-6; D call uncertain. Sequences were derived from peripheral blood, sampled on day 0 of AZD1222 vaccination. This TCR derives from an adult in good health. CDR3 sequence (DNA): TGTGCCAGCAGCTTGGGCTTCTCTGGAAACACCATATATTTT. It encodes CASSLGFSGNTIYF.